This TCR beta chain stems from a study of blood T cell repertoires in COVID-19. As for the study in general: Sample material is recorded as cDNA or gDNA derived from T cells, B-cell-depleted T cells, or PBMCs.

Under the authors' procedure: The authors estimated nucleated cell counts from reference gene primer amplification. Sequencing used immunoSEQ multiplex PCR; TCRdb keeps in-frame clones, though not all of them. That table supplies the V and J calls and clone size; D and trimming were determined from the DNA. This sample has hundreds of thousands of clones, with around 90% found just once. Between the trimmed V and J ends, which lost 4 bases and 5 bases, there was a span of 12 bases. The germline V gene has CDR1 LNHDA and CDR2 SQIVND (reference sequence). The CDR3 has 14 amino acids. Participants' own reports of clinical history determined their cohort assignment.

Sequenced: PBMCs or T cells enriched from blood (not recorded which). The clonotype originates from a woman aged 18-29 years with acute COVID-19. V and J are TRBV19 and TRBJ1-5; TRBD1 is a possible D gene (6 bases). The CDR3 protein is CASSTNRVYQPQHF. The DNA for the CDR3 is TGTGCCAGTAGTACCAACAGGGTCTATCAGCCCCAGCATTTT.